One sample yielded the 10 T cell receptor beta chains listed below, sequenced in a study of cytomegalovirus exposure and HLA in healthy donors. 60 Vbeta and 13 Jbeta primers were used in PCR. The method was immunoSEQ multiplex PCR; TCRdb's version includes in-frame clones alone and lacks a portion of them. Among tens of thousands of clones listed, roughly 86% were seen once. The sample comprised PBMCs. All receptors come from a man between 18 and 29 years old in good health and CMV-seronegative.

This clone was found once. The CDR3 DNA follows: TGTGCCACCAGCAGAGATTCCCCTAGCTATCAAGTTCTCTACAATGAGCAGTTCTTC. Protein product: CATSRDSPSYQVLYNEQFF. The chain recombines TRBV15 with TRBJ2-1; TRBD2 is a possible D gene (5 bases). V was shortened by 0 bases and J by 3 bases, with 21 bases between the two germline ends. The CDR3 runs 19 residues. CDR1 LNHNV and CDR2 YYDKDF come from the germline V gene (reference sequence).

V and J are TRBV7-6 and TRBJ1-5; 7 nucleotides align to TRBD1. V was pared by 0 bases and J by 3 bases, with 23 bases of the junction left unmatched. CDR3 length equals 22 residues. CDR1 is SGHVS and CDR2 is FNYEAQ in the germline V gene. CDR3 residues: CASSLASSRVPITGALNQPQHF. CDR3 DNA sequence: TGTGCCAGCAGCTTAGCCAGCAGTCGAGTCCCAATTACAGGGGCCCTCAATCAGCCCCAGCATTTT. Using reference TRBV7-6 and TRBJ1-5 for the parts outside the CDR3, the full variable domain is GAGVSQSPRYKVTKRGQDVALRCDPISGHVSLYWYRQALGQGPEFLTYFNYEAQQDKSGLPNDRFSAERPEGSISTLTIQRTEQRDSAMYRCASSLASSRVPITGALNQPQHFGDGTRLSIL.

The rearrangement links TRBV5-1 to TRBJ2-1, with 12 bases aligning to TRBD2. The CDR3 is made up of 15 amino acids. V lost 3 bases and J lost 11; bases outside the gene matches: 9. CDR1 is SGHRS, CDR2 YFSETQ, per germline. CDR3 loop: CASSSTGTSGYKQFF. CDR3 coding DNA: TGCGCCAGCAGCTCTACCGGGACTAGCGGGTACAAGCAGTTCTTC.

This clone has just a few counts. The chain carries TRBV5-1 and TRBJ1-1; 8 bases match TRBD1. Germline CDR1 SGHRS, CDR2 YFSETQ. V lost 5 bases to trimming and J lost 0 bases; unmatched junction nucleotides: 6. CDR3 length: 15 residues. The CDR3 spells CASRQGDSMNTEAFF. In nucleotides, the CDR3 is TGCGCCAGCAGACAGGGGGACAGTATGAACACTGAAGCTTTCTTT.

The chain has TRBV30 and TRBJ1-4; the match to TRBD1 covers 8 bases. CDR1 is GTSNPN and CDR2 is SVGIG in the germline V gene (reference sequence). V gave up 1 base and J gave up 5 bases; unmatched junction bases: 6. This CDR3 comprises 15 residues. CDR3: CAWSAHTGGNEKLFF. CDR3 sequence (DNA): TGTGCCTGGAGTGCACACACAGGGGGAAATGAAAAACTGTTTTTT.

CDR3 DNA sequence: TGTGCCAGCAGCTCACTAGCGGGAGGAGGCGATGAGCAGTTCTTC. Protein sequence: CASSSLAGGGDEQFF. The chain uses TRBV11-1 and TRBJ2-1; 12 nucleotides line up with TRBD2. Germline V lookup: CDR1 SGHAT, CDR2 FQDESV (reference sequence). This CDR3 region has 15 residues. V gave up 4 bases and J gave up 8 bases; unmatched junction bases: 6.

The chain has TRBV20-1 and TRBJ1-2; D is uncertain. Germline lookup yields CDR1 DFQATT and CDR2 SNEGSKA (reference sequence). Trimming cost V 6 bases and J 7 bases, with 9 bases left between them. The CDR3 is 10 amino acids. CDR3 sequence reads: CSATMSGYTF. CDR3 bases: TGCAGTGCCACTATGTCTGGCTACACCTTC.

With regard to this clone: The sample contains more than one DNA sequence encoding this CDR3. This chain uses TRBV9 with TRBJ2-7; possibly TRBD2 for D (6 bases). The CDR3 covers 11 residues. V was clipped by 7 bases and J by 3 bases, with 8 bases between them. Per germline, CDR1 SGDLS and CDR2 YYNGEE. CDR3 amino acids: CASGGSYEQYF. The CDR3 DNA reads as TGTGCCAGCGGAGGGAGCTACGAGCAGTACTTC.

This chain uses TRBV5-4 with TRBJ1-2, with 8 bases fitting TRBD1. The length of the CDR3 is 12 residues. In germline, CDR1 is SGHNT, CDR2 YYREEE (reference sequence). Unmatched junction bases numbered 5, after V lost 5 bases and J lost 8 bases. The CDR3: CASSPGGSGYTF. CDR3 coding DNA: TGTGCCAGCAGTCCAGGGGGCTCCGGCTACACCTTC.

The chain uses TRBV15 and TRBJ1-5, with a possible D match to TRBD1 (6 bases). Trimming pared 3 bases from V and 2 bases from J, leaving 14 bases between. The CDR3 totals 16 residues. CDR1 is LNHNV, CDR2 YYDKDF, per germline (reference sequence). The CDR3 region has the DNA TGTGCCACCAGCAGCAGGGGAGTAGGGCGCAATCAGCCCCAGCATTTT. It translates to CATSSRGVGRNQPQHF.